These T cell receptor beta chains were read from a single sample in a study of vaccination effects on CD4 cells after COVID-19. Data came from immunoSEQ multiplex PCR; TCRdb stores just in-frame clones and leaves some out. The repertoire includes tens of thousands of clones, under 70% of them detected once, and around 17% sits in the top ten. These TCRs are of unknown antigen specificity. The sample here was CD4+ T cells from PBMCs cultured with SARS-CoV-2 spike peptides, taken before COVID-19 vaccination. The receptors derive from a human donor who received a COVID-19 vaccine. Both conserved end residues are part of each CDR3. A D gene is named only where the DNA matches it firmly. A clone size is listed for some rows: how often the clone was seen (once, few, many), or a class if it is expanded.

D gene | J gene | V gene | clone size | CDR3 length | CDR3 protein | CDR3 DNA
TRBD2 | TRBJ2-7 | TRBV6-5 | . | 16 | CASSYSLAGGTYEQYF | TGTGCCAGCAGTTACTCCCTAGCGGGAGGCACCTACGAGCAGTACTTC
. | TRBJ1-2 | TRBV7-8 | . | 13 | CASSLVLRDGYTF | TGTGCCAGCAGCTTAGTACTACGCGATGGCTACACCTTC
. | TRBJ1-2 | TRBV28 | . | 13 | CASSSVRRGGYTF | TGTGCCAGCAGTTCAGTTAGGCGGGGTGGCTACACCTTC
TRBD1 | TRBJ1-3 | TRBV5-6 | few | 17 | CASSLVDRGPSGNTIYF | TGTGCCAGCAGCTTGGTCGACAGGGGGCCTTCGGGAAACACCATATATTTT
TRBD1 | TRBJ1-2 | TRBV20-1 | few | 16 | CSASGFRTGTIYGYTF | TGCAGTGCTAGTGGGTTTCGGACAGGGACGATCTATGGCTACACCTTC
. | TRBJ1-6 | TRBV3-1/TRBV3-2 | . | 19 | CASSQRFGRTMRTYSPLHF | TGTGCCAGCAGCCAAAGGTTTGGCCGGACGATGCGGACATATTCACCCCTCCACTTT
. | TRBJ1-5 | TRBV21-1 | once | 15 | CASRYRGRRDQPQHF | TGTGCCAGCAGGTACAGGGGGCGCCGGGATCAGCCCCAGCATTTT
. | TRBJ1-2 | TRBV15 | . | 14 | CATSSVTVNYGYTF | TGTGCCACCAGCAGTGTTACAGTTAACTATGGCTACACCTTC
. | TRBJ2-3 | TRBV7-9 | . | 16 | CASSLDRRGSTDTQYF | TGTGCCAGCAGCTTAGATAGGCGCGGGAGCACAGATACGCAGTATTTT
. | TRBJ1-2 | TRBV28 | . | 12 | CASSLEGGGYTF | TGTGCCAGCAGTTTAGAGGGGGGTGGCTACACCTTC
. | TRBJ2-2 | TRBV12-3/TRBV12-4 | . | 11 | CASTLTGELFF | TGTGCCAGCACCCTCACCGGGGAGCTGTTTTTT
. | TRBJ2-3 | TRBV14 | . | 13 | CASSPGGTDTQYF | TGTGCCAGCAGCCCGGGGGGCACAGATACGCAGTATTTT
TRBD1 | TRBJ1-2 | TRBV18 | . | 15 | CASSPLRGPGDGYTF | TGTGCCAGCTCACCACTAAGGGGGCCGGGTGATGGCTACACCTTC
TRBD2 | TRBJ2-1 | TRBV19 | . | 14 | CASSSGRSVNEQFF | TGTGCCAGTTCGAGCGGGAGGTCGGTCAATGAGCAGTTCTTC
TRBD1 | TRBJ2-3 | TRBV12-3/TRBV12-4 | . | 13 | CASRRDSQDTQYF | TGTGCCAGCAGACGGGACAGCCAGGATACGCAGTATTTT
. | TRBJ1-3 | TRBV3-1/TRBV3-2 | few | 16 | CASSQEGAGSGNTIYF | TGTGCCAGCAGCCAAGAGGGGGCAGGCTCTGGAAACACCATATATTTT
TRBD2 | TRBJ2-1 | TRBV6-6 | . | 15 | CASSRTSGRGNEQFF | TGTGCCAGCAGCCGGACTAGCGGGAGAGGTAATGAGCAGTTCTTC
TRBD2 | TRBJ2-3 | TRBV10-2 | few | 16 | CASSDWTSGGTDTQYF | TGCGCCAGCAGTGATTGGACTAGCGGGGGGACAGATACGCAGTATTTT
. | TRBJ1-5 | TRBV24-1 | . | 13 | CATSDLEDQPQHF | TGTGCCACCAGTGATTTGGAGGATCAGCCCCAGCATTTT
. | TRBJ1-6 | TRBV25-1 | . | 13 | CAAGVSYNSPLHF | TGTGCCGCCGGGGTCTCCTATAATTCACCCCTCCACTTT
TRBD1 | TRBJ2-7 | TRBV27 | . | 15 | CASSLRTGAPYEQYF | TGTGCCAGCAGTTTACGGACAGGGGCCCCCTACGAGCAGTACTTC
. | TRBJ1-1 | TRBV7-9 | . | 13 | CASSWESETEAFF | TGTGCCAGCAGCTGGGAATCGGAAACTGAAGCTTTCTTT
. | TRBJ1-3 | TRBV2 | . | 15 | CASSGHWKSGNTIYF | TGTGCCAGCAGTGGACATTGGAAATCTGGAAACACCATATATTTT
. | TRBJ1-2 | TRBV5-4 | . | 13 | CASSYGQVYGYTF | TGTGCCAGCAGCTACGGACAAGTCTATGGCTACACCTTC
TRBD2 | TRBJ2-2 | TRBV7-9 | . | 13 | CASSLSSGSLPLF | TGTGCCAGCAGCTTATCTAGCGGGAGTCTCCCCCTATTT
. | TRBJ2-3 | TRBV5-6 | . | 15 | CASSQTRGSTDTQYF | TGTGCCAGCAGCCAAACTAGAGGAAGCACAGATACGCAGTATTTT
. | TRBJ1-1 | TRBV14 | many | 12 | CASSQPGRRAFF | TGTGCCAGCAGCCAGCCAGGCCGGAGAGCTTTCTTT
TRBD1 | TRBJ1-1 | TRBV19 | few | 17 | CASSPTGGGQMNTEAFF | TGTGCCAGTAGCCCTACAGGGGGCGGCCAGATGAACACTGAAGCTTTCTTT
. | TRBJ2-6 | TRBV28 | few | 14 | CASSLASGANVLTF | TGTGCCAGCAGTTTAGCCTCTGGGGCCAACGTCCTGACTTTC
TRBD1 | TRBJ1-2 | TRBV9 | . | 18 | CASSVSRDRANQGYGYTF | TGTGCCAGCAGCGTATCCCGGGACAGGGCGAATCAGGGCTATGGCTACACCTTC
. | TRBJ2-3 | TRBV6-4 | few | 13 | CASSDTSTDTQYF | TGTGCCAGCAGTGACACTAGCACAGATACGCAGTATTTT
. | TRBJ1-2 | TRBV2 | . | 13 | CASSSPRYYGYTF | TGTGCCAGCAGCTCCCCGCGATACTATGGCTACACCTTC
. | TRBJ1-6 | TRBV24-1 | . | 14 | CATSEGWRNSPLHF | TGTGCCACCAGTGAGGGTTGGAGGAATTCACCCCTCCACTTT
TRBD1 | TRBJ1-3 | TRBV3-1/TRBV3-2 | . | 14 | CASSPRTGGNTIYF | TGTGCCAGCAGCCCCCGGACAGGCGGAAACACCATATATTTT
. | TRBJ1-1 | TRBV6-2/TRBV6-3 | . | 13 | CASSRTQNTEAFF | TGTGCCAGCAGCCGTACTCAGAACACTGAAGCTTTCTTT
. | TRBJ1-1 | TRBV5-1 | . | 13 | CASSFEGNTEAFF | TGCGCCAGCAGCTTTGAGGGGAACACTGAAGCTTTCTTT